The following is a T cell receptor beta chain sequence with its context. This sample stems from a study of T-cell reconstitution after alpha-beta-depleted transplantation in children. Preparation of the TCRbeta library involved a method that used unique molecular identifiers. From the PCR reads, TCRdb called clonotypes with MiXCR, one entry per CDR3 protein. The sample has 550,000 to 800,000 distinct CDR3 sequences, around 13% seen once. With 4 bases removed from V and 8 bases from J, the gap between germline ends came to 17 bases. The CDR3 loop spans 14 amino acids. Germline CDR1 MNHEY, CDR2 SVGAGI. This specimen consisted of PBMCs, obtained before TCRalphabeta/CD19-depleted stem cell transplant. The source is a girl under 10 years old with congenital amegakaryocytic thrombocytopenia, due to receive a stem cell transplant. The gene calls are TRBV6-5 and TRBJ1-2; D not certain. The CDR3: CASSSRRGRWGYTF. CDR3 DNA: TGTGCCAGCAGTTCCAGACGAGGACGTTGGGGCTACACCTTC.